Listed below are T cell receptor beta chains from one sample, sequenced in a study of cytomegalovirus exposure and HLA in healthy donors. Repertoires were generated with immunoSEQ multiplex PCR, while TCRdb's copy carries only in-frame clones and drops some. The data contain roughly 150,000 clones, around 10% of them singletons. Sequenced: PBMCs. These receptors were collected from a male donor in good health and CMV-seronegative. Each CDR3 is given with its conserved first and last residue. D genes are given only for firm matches. Part of the rows lack a size; the others show once, few, many or a class for expanded clones.

DNA: TGTGCCAGCAGTGATTTTCAGGGGGCGAGTTCCATGAACACTGAAGCTTTCTTT; CDR3: CASSDFQGASSMNTEAFF; V: TRBV25-1; D: TRBD1; J: TRBJ1-1; size: few
DNA: TGTGCCAGCAGTTTGTGGGAAGCGGCCTACAATGAGCAGTTCTTC; CDR3: CASSLWEAAYNEQFF; V: TRBV27; D: NA; J: TRBJ2-1; size: NA
DNA: TGCGCCAGCAGCCAAGAAGTCCCCCGGCGGTCCTATAATTCACCCCTCCACTTT; CDR3: CASSQEVPRRSYNSPLHF; V: TRBV4-3; D: NA; J: TRBJ1-6; size: few
DNA: TGTGCCACCAGCACTGGGACTAGCGGGAAAGAGACCCAGTACTTC; CDR3: CATSTGTSGKETQYF; V: TRBV15; D: TRBD2; J: TRBJ2-5; size: NA
DNA: TGTGCCTGGAGTGTAATCCGCGGGAGACCTTACCGCGAGCAGTTCTTC; CDR3: CAWSVIRGRPYREQFF; V: TRBV30; D: TRBD2; J: TRBJ2-1; size: NA
DNA: TGTGCCAGCAGCCGGACTAGCGGGAGGTCGAGCACAGATACGCAGTATTTT; CDR3: CASSRTSGRSSTDTQYF; V: TRBV28; D: TRBD2; J: TRBJ2-3; size: few
DNA: TGTGCCAGCAGTACCCCCCGACAGGGGTTGTTGGAGCAGTACTTC; CDR3: CASSTPRQGLLEQYF; V: TRBV6-6; D: TRBD1; J: TRBJ2-5; size: NA
DNA: TGTGCCAGCAGCCAAGACGGGCAGGGAAGTGGCTACACCTTC; CDR3: CASSQDGQGSGYTF; V: TRBV4-2; D: NA; J: TRBJ1-2; size: NA
DNA: TGTGCCAGCAGGTATCTGGGACAGTTAAATCAGCCCCAGCATTTT; CDR3: CASRYLGQLNQPQHF; V: TRBV28; D: TRBD1; J: TRBJ1-5; size: few
DNA: TGCGCCAGCAGCTGGGGACTAGCCTCTGAGCAGTACTTC; CDR3: CASSWGLASEQYF; V: TRBV5-1; D: TRBD2; J: TRBJ2-7; size: NA
DNA: TGTGCCAGCAGTTACGCGACTGGGAGCTACGCGGGCGAGCAGTACTTC; CDR3: CASSYATGSYAGEQYF; V: TRBV6-6; D: NA; J: TRBJ2-7; size: few
DNA: TGTGCCAGCAGCGTAAACGGACAGGGGGAAGAGACCCAGTACTTC; CDR3: CASSVNGQGEETQYF; V: TRBV9; D: TRBD1; J: TRBJ2-5; size: NA
DNA: TGCGCCAGCAGCCTGGAGGGGACAGATACGCAGTATTTT; CDR3: CASSLEGTDTQYF; V: TRBV5-1; D: NA; J: TRBJ2-3; size: few
DNA: TGTGCCAGCAGCTCTTTGACGGGGTCGAGGGAAGAGACCCAGTACTTC; CDR3: CASSSLTGSREETQYF; V: TRBV4-2; D: NA; J: TRBJ2-5; size: NA
DNA: TGTGCCAGCAGCGTTGCGGGCACTAGCACAGATACGCAGTATTTT; CDR3: CASSVAGTSTDTQYF; V: TRBV9; D: NA; J: TRBJ2-3; size: NA
DNA: TGTGCCAGCAGTGGCCAGGCCTCCTACGAGCAGTACTTC; CDR3: CASSGQASYEQYF; V: TRBV2; D: NA; J: TRBJ2-7; size: NA
DNA: TGTGCGACGAGGAGGGGGCAGGCCAATCAGCCCCAGCATTTT; CDR3: CATRRGQANQPQHF; V: TRBV27; D: TRBD1; J: TRBJ1-5; size: NA
DNA: TGTGCCAGCAGCTTAGCGACCCCCCAGGGGCCTCGACGGAACACTGAAGCTTTCTTT; CDR3: CASSLATPQGPRRNTEAFF; V: TRBV7-6; D: NA; J: TRBJ1-1; size: NA
DNA: TGTGCCAGCAGCGGAGAGGGGGCAGTGGGAGATACGCAGTATTTT; CDR3: CASSGEGAVGDTQYF; V: TRBV7-6; D: TRBD1; J: TRBJ2-3; size: few
DNA: TGCGCCAGCAGCCAAGAAGGGTTCAGGGGTAGGGGGAATGAGCAGTTCTTC; CDR3: CASSQEGFRGRGNEQFF; V: TRBV4-3; D: NA; J: TRBJ2-1; size: few
DNA: TGTGCCGCCGCGGGGCTAGCGGGAGTATCCCCCTACGAGCAGTACTTC; CDR3: CAAAGLAGVSPYEQYF; V: TRBV7-2; D: TRBD2; J: TRBJ2-7; size: NA
DNA: TGTGCCAGCAGCTCTCTGGGACTAGCAGATACGCAGTATTTT; CDR3: CASSSLGLADTQYF; V: TRBV11-2; D: TRBD2; J: TRBJ2-3; size: few
DNA: TGTGCCAGCAGCGTACCAGGGGGATACTCGGTCCTCACCTTC; CDR3: CASSVPGGYSVLTF; V: TRBV9; D: TRBD1; J: TRBJ1-2; size: few
DNA: TGTGCCAGTAGCGGGAGATCCCCTACCTCCTACGAGCAGTACTTC; CDR3: CASSGRSPTSYEQYF; V: TRBV6-6; D: TRBD2; J: TRBJ2-7; size: few
DNA: TGTGCCAGCAGTTCCGTGGACAGCCTAGCTTTCTTT; CDR3: CASSSVDSLAFF; V: TRBV6-5; D: NA; J: TRBJ1-1; size: NA
DNA: TGTGCCAGCAGTCGCGGGTATTACGGGGCTCAGGGGAGGGCTGAAGCTTTCTTT; CDR3: CASSRGYYGAQGRAEAFF; V: TRBV27; D: NA; J: TRBJ1-1; size: few
DNA: TGTGCCAGCACTTACCCCCCGCGTGAGGGACACCTCTCTGGGGCCAACGTCCTGACTTTC; CDR3: CASTYPPREGHLSGANVLTF; V: TRBV13; D: NA; J: TRBJ2-6; size: few
DNA: TGTGCCAGCAGCTCATTTACTAGCGGGGCAGATACGCAGTATTTT; CDR3: CASSSFTSGADTQYF; V: TRBV5-6; D: TRBD2; J: TRBJ2-3; size: few
DNA: TGTGCCAGCTCTAACCCGGGGAGCCGGGCTAGCGGGAGTCAAGAGCAGTACTTC; CDR3: CASSNPGSRASGSQEQYF; V: TRBV18; D: TRBD2; J: TRBJ2-7; size: few